The 4 T cell receptor beta chains presented below share a single source sample, sequenced in a study of blood T cell repertoires in COVID-19. This table comes from immunoSEQ multiplex PCR, and its TCRdb copy is limited to in-frame clones, with some not included. The sample gives over 90,000 clones, 75% to 95% of which show up once; 4% to 6% is in the top ten. Material: peripheral blood. All receptors derive from a man aged 50 or older with acute or convalescent COVID-19.

The chain has TRBV7-9 and TRBJ1-1; D is possibly TRBD1 (5 bases). Deletions cut 1 base from V and 3 bases from J, with 18 bases between. The CDR3 is made up of 17 amino acids. Per the germline V gene, CDR1 is SEHNR and CDR2 is FQNEAQ (reference sequence). The CDR3: CASSLEGTGGWDTEAFF. The CDR3 bases are TGTGCCAGCAGCTTAGAGGGGACCGGGGGATGGGACACTGAAGCTTTCTTT.

This CDR3 reads CASSAGGSRIMNTEAFF. Here the CDR3 DNA reads TGTGCCAGCAGCGCTGGGGGGAGTCGTATTATGAACACTGAAGCTTTCTTT. The chain links TRBV9 to TRBJ1-1, with D possibly TRBD1 on 5 matching bases. This CDR3 has 17 residues. The germline gives CDR1 SGDLS, CDR2 YYNGEE. V dropped 3 bases and J dropped 0 bases, with 18 bases sitting between them. The entire variable domain, with the rest obtained from reference TRBV9 and TRBJ1-1, is as follows: DSGVTQTPKHLITATGQRVTLRCSPRSGDLSVYWYQQSLDQGLQFLIQYYNGEERAKGNILERFSAQQFPDLHSELNLSSLELGDSALYFCASSAGGSRIMNTEAFFGQGTRLTVV.

The chain carries TRBV7-9 and TRBJ1-1; possible D gene TRBD1, 6 bases. CDR1 and CDR2 from the germline V gene are SEHNR and FQNEAQ (reference sequence). The CDR3 covers 15 residues. V was cut by 6 bases and J by 0 bases, with 14 bases left in between. The CDR3 here is CASSPPGHMNTEAFF. The CDR3 bases are TGTGCCAGCAGTCCCCCGGGACACATGAACACTGAAGCTTTCTTT.

The chain carries TRBV7-2 and TRBJ2-5, with 9 bases matching TRBD1. CDR3 length: 14 residues. Trimming removed 6 bases from V and 4 bases from J; junction bases left unmatched: 6. Germline-derived CDR1 and CDR2 are SGHTA and FQGNSA. This chain's CDR3 is CASSPTGGGETQYF. As DNA, the CDR3 is TGTGCCAGCAGTCCTACAGGGGGCGGAGAGACCCAGTACTTC.